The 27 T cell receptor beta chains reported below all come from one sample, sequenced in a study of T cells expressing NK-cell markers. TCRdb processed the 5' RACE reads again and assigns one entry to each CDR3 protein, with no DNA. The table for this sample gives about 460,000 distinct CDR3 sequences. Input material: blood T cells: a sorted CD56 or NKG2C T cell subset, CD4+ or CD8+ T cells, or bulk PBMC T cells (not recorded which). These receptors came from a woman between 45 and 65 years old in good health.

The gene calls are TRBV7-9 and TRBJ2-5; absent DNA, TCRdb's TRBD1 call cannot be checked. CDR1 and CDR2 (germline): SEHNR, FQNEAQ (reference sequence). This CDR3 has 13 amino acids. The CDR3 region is CASSSGQWETQYF. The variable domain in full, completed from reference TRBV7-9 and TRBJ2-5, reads DTGVSQNPRHKITKRGQNVTFRCDPISEHNRLYWYRQTLGQGPEFLTYFQNEAQLEKSRLLSDRFSAERPKGSFSTLEIQRTEQGDSAMYLCASSSGQWETQYFGPGTRLLVL.

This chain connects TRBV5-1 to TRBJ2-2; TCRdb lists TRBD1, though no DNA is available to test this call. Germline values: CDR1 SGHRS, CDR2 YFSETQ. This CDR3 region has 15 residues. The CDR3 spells CASSRDRAGTGELFF.

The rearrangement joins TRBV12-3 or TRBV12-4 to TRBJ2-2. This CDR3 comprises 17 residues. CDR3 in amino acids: CASSLSGVHWNTGELFF.

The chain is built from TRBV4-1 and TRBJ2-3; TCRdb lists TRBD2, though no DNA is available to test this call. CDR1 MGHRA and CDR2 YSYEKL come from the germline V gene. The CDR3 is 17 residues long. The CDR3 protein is CASSRLVAGGSDATQYF.

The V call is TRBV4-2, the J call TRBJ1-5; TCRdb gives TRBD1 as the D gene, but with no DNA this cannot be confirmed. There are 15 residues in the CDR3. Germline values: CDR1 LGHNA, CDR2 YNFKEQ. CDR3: CASSQGGDPDQPQHF.

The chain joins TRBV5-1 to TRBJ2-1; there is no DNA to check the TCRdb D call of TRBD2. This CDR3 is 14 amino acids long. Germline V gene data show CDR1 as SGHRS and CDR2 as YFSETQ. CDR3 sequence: CASKAGESYNEQFF.

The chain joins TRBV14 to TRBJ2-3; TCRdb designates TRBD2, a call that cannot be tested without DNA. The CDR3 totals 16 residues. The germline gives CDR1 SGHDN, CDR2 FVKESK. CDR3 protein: CASSQDPAGTTDTQYF.

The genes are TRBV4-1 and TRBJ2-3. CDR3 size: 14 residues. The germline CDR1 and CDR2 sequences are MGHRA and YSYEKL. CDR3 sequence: CASSQDPTTATQYF.

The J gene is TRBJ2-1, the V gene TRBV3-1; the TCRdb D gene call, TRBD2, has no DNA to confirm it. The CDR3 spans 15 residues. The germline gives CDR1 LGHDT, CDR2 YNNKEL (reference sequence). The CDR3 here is CASSQDIGSSDEQFF.

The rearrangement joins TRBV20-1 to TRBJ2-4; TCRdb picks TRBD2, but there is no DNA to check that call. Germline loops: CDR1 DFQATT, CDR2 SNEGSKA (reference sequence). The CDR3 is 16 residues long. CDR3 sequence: CSARRGGELAKNIQYF.

The CDR3 is CASSLRGGVNTGELFF. The rearrangement joins TRBV12-3 or TRBV12-4 to TRBJ2-2; no DNA is available, so the TRBD1 call from TCRdb remains unchecked. CDR3 length: 16 residues.

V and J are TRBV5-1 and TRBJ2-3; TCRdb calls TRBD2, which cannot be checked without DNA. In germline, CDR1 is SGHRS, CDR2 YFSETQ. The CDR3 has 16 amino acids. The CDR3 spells CASSLMVAGGSDTQYF.

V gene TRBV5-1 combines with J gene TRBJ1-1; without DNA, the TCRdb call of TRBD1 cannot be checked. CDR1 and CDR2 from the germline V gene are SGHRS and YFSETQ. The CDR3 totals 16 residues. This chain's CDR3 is CASSLSPGTGGSEAFF.

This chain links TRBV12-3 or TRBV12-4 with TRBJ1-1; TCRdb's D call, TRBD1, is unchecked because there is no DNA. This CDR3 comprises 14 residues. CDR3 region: CASSFGGNRGWAFF.

CDR3 residues: CASRGRQPRGTEAFF. The chain couples TRBV6-1 to TRBJ1-1; TCRdb indicates TRBD1, and absent DNA this call remains unverified. The CDR3 is 15 amino acids. CDR1 MNHNS and CDR2 SASEGT come from the germline V gene.

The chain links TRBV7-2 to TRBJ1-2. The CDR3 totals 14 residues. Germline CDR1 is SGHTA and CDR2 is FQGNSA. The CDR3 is CASSPDRYIYGYTF.

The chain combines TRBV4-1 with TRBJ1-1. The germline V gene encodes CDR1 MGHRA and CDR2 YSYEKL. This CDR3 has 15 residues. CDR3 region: CASSHWGDLGTEAFF.

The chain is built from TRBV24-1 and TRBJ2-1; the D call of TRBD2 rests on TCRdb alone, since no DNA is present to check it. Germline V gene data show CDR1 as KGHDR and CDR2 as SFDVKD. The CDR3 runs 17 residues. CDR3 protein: CATSDLKRGTSIPEQFF.

CDR3: CASSEGETSNQPQHF. V is TRBV5-1 and J is TRBJ1-5. This CDR3 comprises 15 residues. From germline, CDR1 is SGHRS and CDR2 YFSETQ.

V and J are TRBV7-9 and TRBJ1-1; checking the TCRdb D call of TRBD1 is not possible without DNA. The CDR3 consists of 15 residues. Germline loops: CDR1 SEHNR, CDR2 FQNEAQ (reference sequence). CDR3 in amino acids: CASSSRLVRDTEAFF.

CDR3 loop: CASSLEGPTNEKLFF. The V gene is TRBV5-1, the J gene TRBJ1-4; TCRdb gives TRBD1 as the D gene, but with no DNA this cannot be confirmed. The CDR3 covers 15 residues. Germline V gene sequence: CDR1 SGHRS, CDR2 YFSETQ.

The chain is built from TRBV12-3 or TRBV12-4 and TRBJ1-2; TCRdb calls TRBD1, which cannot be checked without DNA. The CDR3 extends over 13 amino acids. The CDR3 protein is CASSRPGGSGYTF.

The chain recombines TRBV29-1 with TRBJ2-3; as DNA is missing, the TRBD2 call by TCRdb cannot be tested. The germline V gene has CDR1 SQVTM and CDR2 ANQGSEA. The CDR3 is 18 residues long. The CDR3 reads CSVEGTSGRRTTTDTQYF.

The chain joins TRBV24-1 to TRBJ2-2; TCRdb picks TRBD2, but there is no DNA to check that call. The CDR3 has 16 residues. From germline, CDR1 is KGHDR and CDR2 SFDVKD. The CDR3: CATSDYRGPITGELFF.

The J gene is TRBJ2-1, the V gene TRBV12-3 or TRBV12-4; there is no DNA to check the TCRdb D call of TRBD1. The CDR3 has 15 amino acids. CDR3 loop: CASSFVQGLHNEQFF.

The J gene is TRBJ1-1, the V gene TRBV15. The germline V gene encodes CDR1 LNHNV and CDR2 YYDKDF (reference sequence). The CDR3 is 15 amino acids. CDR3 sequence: CATQINSAKNTEAFF.

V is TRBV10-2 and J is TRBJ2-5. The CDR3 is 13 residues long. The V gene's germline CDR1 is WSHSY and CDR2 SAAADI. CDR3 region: CATQMGTQETQYF.